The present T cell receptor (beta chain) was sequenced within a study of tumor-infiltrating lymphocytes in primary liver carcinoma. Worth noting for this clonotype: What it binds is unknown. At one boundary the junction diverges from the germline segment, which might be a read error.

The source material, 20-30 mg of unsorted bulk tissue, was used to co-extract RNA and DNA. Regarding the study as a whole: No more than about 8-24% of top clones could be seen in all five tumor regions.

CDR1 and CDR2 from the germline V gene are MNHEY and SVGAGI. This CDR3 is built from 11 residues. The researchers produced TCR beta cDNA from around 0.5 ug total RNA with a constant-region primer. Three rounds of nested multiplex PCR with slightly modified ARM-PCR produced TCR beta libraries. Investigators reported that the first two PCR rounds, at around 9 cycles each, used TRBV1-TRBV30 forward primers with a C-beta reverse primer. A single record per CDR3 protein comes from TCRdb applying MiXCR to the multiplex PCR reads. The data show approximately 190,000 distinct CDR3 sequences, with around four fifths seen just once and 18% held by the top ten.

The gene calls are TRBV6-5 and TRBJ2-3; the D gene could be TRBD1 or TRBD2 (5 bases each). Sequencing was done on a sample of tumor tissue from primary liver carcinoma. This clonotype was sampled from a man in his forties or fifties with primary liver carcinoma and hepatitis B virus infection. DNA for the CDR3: TGTGCCTGCAGTCGGGGCTATGAGCAGTATTTC. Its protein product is CACSRGYEQYF.